The 12 T cell receptor beta chains presented below share a single source sample, sequenced in a study of blood T cell repertoires in COVID-19. Sequencing was performed with immunoSEQ multiplex PCR; in TCRdb, only in-frame clones are kept and a portion is missing. Of some 45,000 clones detected, roughly 90% appear once; the ten largest clones hold about 12%. Sequenced sample: peripheral blood. The receptors were sampled from a human donor in a cohort sampled during active COVID-19.

This chain uses TRBV28 with TRBJ2-7; no definite D call. The V end lost 2 bases, the J end lost 0 bases, and 5 bases lay between the germline ends. The CDR3 covers 13 residues. The V gene's germline CDR1 is MDHEN and CDR2 SYDVKM. CDR3 sequence: CASSLADSYEQYF. CDR3 in DNA: TGTGCCAGCAGTTTAGCGGACTCCTACGAGCAGTACTTC.

The rearrangement uses TRBV4-2 and TRBJ1-2, with D tentatively TRBD1 (6 bases). This CDR3 contains 14 residues. In germline, CDR1 is LGHNA, CDR2 YNFKEQ. The V end lost 4 bases, the J end lost 5 bases, and 14 bases lay between the germline ends. The CDR3, as DNA: TGTGCCAGCAGCCTGGACAGAGCTGTTTATGGCTACACCTTC. Amino acid sequence: CASSLDRAVYGYTF.

The chain joins TRBV5-4 to TRBJ2-3; D possibly corresponds to TRBD2 (5 bases). Trimming shortened V by 0 bases and J by 0 bases, and 17 bases separated the two germline ends. The CDR3 spans 18 residues. Germline values: CDR1 SGHNT, CDR2 YYREEE (reference sequence). The CDR3 nucleotides read TGTGCCAGCAGCTTGGGAGCGGAACCGAGCCTAAGCACAGATACGCAGTATTTT. Protein: CASSLGAEPSLSTDTQYF.

This chain connects TRBV18 to TRBJ2-7; no reliable D call. The ends were cut back, 4 bases at V and 13 bases at J, with 20 bases in the middle. The CDR3 is 13 amino acids. The germline CDR1 and CDR2 sequences are KGHSH and LQKENI. CDR3 bases: TGTGCCAGCTCACGAGCCCTAGACCCCGCCGAATACTTC. It is translated as CASSRALDPAEYF.

A single count supports this clone. The genes are TRBV6-5 and TRBJ1-3, with D hard to call. CDR1 is MNHEY, CDR2 SVGAGI, per germline. With 6 bases removed from V and 2 bases from J, the gap between germline ends came to 11 bases. This CDR3 contains 14 residues. The CDR3 spells CASSASRTGNTIYF. Here the CDR3 DNA reads TGTGCCAGCAGCGCCTCTAGGACTGGAAACACCATATATTTT.

The chain links TRBV28 to TRBJ2-7; tentatively, D is TRBD1 (6 bases). Trimming cost V 4 bases and J 1 base, with 11 bases left between them. In germline, CDR1 is MDHEN, CDR2 SYDVKM. This CDR3 has 14 amino acids. The CDR3 reads CASSSFGQSYEQYF. The CDR3, as DNA: TGTGCCAGCAGTTCCTTTGGACAGTCCTACGAGCAGTACTTC. Drawing the rest from reference TRBV28 and TRBJ2-7, the complete variable domain is DVKVTQSSRYLVKRTGEKVFLECVQDMDHENMFWYRQDPGLGLRLIYFSYDVKMKEKGDIPEGYSVSREKKERFSLILESASTNQTSMYLCASSSFGQSYEQYFGPGTRLTVT.

The chain combines TRBV18 with TRBJ2-1; D is undetermined. This CDR3 has 14 residues. CDR1 and CDR2 from the germline V gene are KGHSH and LQKENI. V lost 3 bases, J lost 2 bases, and 8 bases lay in between. CDR3 in amino acids: CASSPTSAYNEQFF. The CDR3 region has the DNA TGTGCCAGCTCACCTACTTCGGCCTACAATGAGCAGTTCTTC.

V gene TRBV4-1 combines with J gene TRBJ1-6; 9 bases are a match to TRBD1. The CDR3 totals 17 residues. Germline V lookup: CDR1 MGHRA, CDR2 YSYEKL. V was pared by 1 base and J by 10 bases, with 11 bases of the junction left unmatched. The CDR3 sequence is CASSQVGQGLSGSPLHF. As DNA, the CDR3 is TGCGCCAGCAGCCAAGTGGGACAGGGTCTCTCAGGGTCACCCCTCCACTTT.

This clone was detected only a few times. This chain joins TRBV29-1 and TRBJ1-5; D is unclear. V was pared by 4 bases and J by 4 bases, with 8 bases between. The CDR3 contains 12 residues. Germline CDR1 and CDR2: SQVTM and ANQGSEA. CDR3 in DNA: TGCAGCGTTGGGGCAGTGAATCAGCCCCAGCATTTT. The encoded protein is CSVGAVNQPQHF.

The J gene is TRBJ1-5, the V gene TRBV27; TRBD1 is a possible D gene (6 bases). The CDR3 totals 13 residues. CDR1 and CDR2 (germline): MNHEY, SMNVEV (reference sequence). V was cut by 7 bases and J by 6 bases, with 13 bases left in between. The CDR3: CASTAGVIQPQHF. The CDR3 coding sequence is TGTGCCAGCACGGCAGGGGTGATTCAGCCCCAGCATTTT.

This clone was observed once. The chain recombines TRBV7-6 with TRBJ2-3; 8 positions agree with TRBD1. From germline, CDR1 is SGHVS and CDR2 FNYEAQ. V gave up 4 bases and J gave up 4 bases; unmatched junction bases: 7. This CDR3 has 15 residues. The CDR3 DNA reads TGTGCCAGCAGCTCAAACAGGGGGAGGTCAGATACGCAGTATTTT. This translates into CASSSNRGRSDTQYF.

This sequence joins TRBV19 and TRBJ1-2; 8 bases are shared with TRBD1. This CDR3 contains 13 residues. Trimming removed 8 bases from V and 2 bases from J; junction bases left unmatched: 4. Germline V gene sequence: CDR1 LNHDA, CDR2 SQIVND (reference sequence). The CDR3 sequence: CASARQGNYGYTF. Here the CDR3 DNA reads TGTGCCAGTGCAAGACAGGGGAACTATGGCTACACCTTC.